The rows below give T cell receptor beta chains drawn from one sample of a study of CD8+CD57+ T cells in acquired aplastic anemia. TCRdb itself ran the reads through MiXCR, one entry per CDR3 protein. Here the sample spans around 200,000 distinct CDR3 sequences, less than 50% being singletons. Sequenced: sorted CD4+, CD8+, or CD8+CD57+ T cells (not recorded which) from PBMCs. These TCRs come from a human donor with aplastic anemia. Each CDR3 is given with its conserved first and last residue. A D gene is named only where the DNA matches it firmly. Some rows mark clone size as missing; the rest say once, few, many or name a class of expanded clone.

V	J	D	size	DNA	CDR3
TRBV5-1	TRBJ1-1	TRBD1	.	TGCGCCAGCAGCCCATGGGACAGTAAGAACACTGAAGCTTTCTTT	CASSPWDSKNTEAFF
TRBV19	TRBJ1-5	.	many	TGTGCCAGTAAGACGCGCGCGGATCAGCCCCAGCATTTT	CASKTRADQPQHF
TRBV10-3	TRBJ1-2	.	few	TGTGCCATCAATTCGGGGACCTATGGCTACACCTTC	CAINSGTYGYTF
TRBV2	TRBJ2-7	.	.	TGTGCCAGCACCGGGCCAGCACACGAGCAGTACTTC	CASTGPAHEQYF
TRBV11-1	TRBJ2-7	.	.	TGTGCCAGCAGGGAGACAGGAGCCTACGAGCAGTACTTC	CASRETGAYEQYF
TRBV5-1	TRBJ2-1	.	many	TGCGCCAGCAGCTTCTTGGAGGGGGCTAGCAATGAGCAGTTCTTC	CASSFLEGASNEQFF
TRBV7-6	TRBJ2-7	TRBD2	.	TGTGCCAGCGCTGGCGCGGGAGGGAACGGCGAGCAGTACTTC	CASAGAGGNGEQYF
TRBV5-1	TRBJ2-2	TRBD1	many	TGCGCCAGCAGCTTGGGGACAGGGACCGGGGAGCTGTTTTTT	CASSLGTGTGELFF
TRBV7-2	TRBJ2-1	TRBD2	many	TGTGCCAGCACCGGCCTAGCGGGGAGGGGTGAGCAGTTCTTC	CASTGLAGRGEQFF
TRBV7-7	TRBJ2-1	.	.	TGTGCTAGCAGCTTGGGGGAGGACAGTGGGCAGTTCTTC	CASSLGEDSGQFF
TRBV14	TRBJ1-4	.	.	TGTGCCAGCAGCCGGAGCGGTGGCGCAACTAATGAAAAACTGTTTTTT	CASSRSGGATNEKLFF
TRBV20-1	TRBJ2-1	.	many	TGCAGTGCTAGAGATCGGCCTACCTCTGGCGAGTCCTACAATGAGCAGTTCTTC	CSARDRPTSGESYNEQFF
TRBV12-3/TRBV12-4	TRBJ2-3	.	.	TGTGCCAGCACCACTCTACCGGGACCCATGGGGGTCACAGATACGCAGTATTTT	CASTTLPGPMGVTDTQYF
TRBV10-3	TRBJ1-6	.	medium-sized	TGTGCCATCAGTCCTGGACAAGATAATTCACCCCTCCACTTT	CAISPGQDNSPLHF
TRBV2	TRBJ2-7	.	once	TGTGCCAGCACCGAAAGCTCCTACGAGCAGTACTTC	CASTESSYEQYF
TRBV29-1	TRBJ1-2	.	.	TGCAGCGTTACCAGCGGGGAGGGTGGCTATGGCTACACCTTC	CSVTSGEGGYGYTF
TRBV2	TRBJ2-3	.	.	TGTGCCACAGGGGATATCCTCCTCACAGATACGCAGTATTTT	CATGDILLTDTQYF
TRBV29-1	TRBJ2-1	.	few	TGCAGCGTTGCCTCGAATGAGCAGTTCTTC	CSVASNEQFF
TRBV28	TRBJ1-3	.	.	TGTGCCAGCAGTCCGTTTGGAGGAGGAAACACCATATATTTT	CASSPFGGGNTIYF
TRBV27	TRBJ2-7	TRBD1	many	TGTGCCAGCAGTTCCCCGGGACAGGGTCAGCAGGAGCAGTACTTC	CASSSPGQGQQEQYF
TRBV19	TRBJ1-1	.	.	TGTGCCAGTAGTTTCCATGACAGGTTGAACACTGAAGCTTTCTTT	CASSFHDRLNTEAFF
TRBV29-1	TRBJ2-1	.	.	TGCAGCGTTGAAATGGACGGGAGTCCATTCAATGAGCAGTTCTTC	CSVEMDGSPFNEQFF
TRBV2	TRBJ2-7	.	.	TGTGCCAGCAGTGTAGGGGGGAACGAGCAGTACTTC	CASSVGGNEQYF
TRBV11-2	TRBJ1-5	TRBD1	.	TGTGCCAGCAGCTTAGTGGAGACAGGGAATAGCAATCAGCCCCAGCATTTT	CASSLVETGNSNQPQHF
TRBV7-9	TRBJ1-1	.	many	TGTGCCAGCAGCTTCAGGGAGGCCACTGAAGCTTTCTTT	CASSFREATEAFF
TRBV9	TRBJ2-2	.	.	TGTGCCAGCAGCGTAATTTCAGGGGGAGGCGGGGAGCTGTTTTTT	CASSVISGGGGELFF
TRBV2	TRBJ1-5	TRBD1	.	TGTGCCAGCAGTTTAGACAGGGCCAATCAGCCCCAGCATTTT	CASSLDRANQPQHF
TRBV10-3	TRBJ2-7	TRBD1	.	TGTGCCATCAGTGAGTCGAGGACAGGGATCTACGAGCAGTACTTC	CAISESRTGIYEQYF
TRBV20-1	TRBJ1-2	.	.	TGCAGTGCCAAGCCAACAGTGACCAACTATGGCTACACCTTC	CSAKPTVTNYGYTF
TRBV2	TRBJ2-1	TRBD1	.	TGTGCCAGCGGGACAGGGTTTAATGAGCAGTTCTTC	CASGTGFNEQFF
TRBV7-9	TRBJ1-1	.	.	TGTGCCAGCAGTGGACTCACGAACACTGAAGCTTTCTTT	CASSGLTNTEAFF
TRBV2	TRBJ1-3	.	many	TGTGCCAGCAGTGAGCTCAGGGCTGGAAACACCATATATTTT	CASSELRAGNTIYF
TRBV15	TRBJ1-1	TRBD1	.	TGTGCCACCAGCAGGGACAGGGGATTGAACACTGAAGCTTTCTTT	CATSRDRGLNTEAFF
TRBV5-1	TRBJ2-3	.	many	TGCGCCAGCAGCTTTGACCCCAGCACAGATACGCAGTATTTT	CASSFDPSTDTQYF
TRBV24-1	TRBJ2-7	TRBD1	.	TGTGCCACCAGTGCCCCGGGACAGACCTACGAGCAGTACTTC	CATSAPGQTYEQYF
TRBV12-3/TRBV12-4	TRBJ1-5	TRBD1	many	TGTGCCAGCAGACCCGGGACAGTGAATCAGCCCCAGCATTTT	CASRPGTVNQPQHF
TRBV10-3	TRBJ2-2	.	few	TGTGCCATCGGTCCTGGAGGGGCCCGAACCGGGGAGCTGTTTTTT	CAIGPGGARTGELFF
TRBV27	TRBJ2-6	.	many	TGTGCCAGCAGTACGGTCAATGGGGCCAACGTCCTGACTTTC	CASSTVNGANVLTF
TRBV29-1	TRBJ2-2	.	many	TGCAGCGTTGTTTGTGCGGGGAGTGGGTCCGGGGAGCTGTTTTTT	CSVVCAGSGSGELFF
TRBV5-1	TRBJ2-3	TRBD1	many	TGCGCCAGCAGCGTGGGACAGGGGCGCTCCACAGATACGCAGTATTTT	CASSVGQGRSTDTQYF
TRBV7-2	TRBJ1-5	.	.	TGTGCCAGCAGCTTAGACCAGGGAAATCAGCCCCAGCATTTT	CASSLDQGNQPQHF
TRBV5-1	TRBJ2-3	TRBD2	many	TGCGCCAGCAGCTTACTAAGCGGGGTGGCAGATACGCAGTATTTT	CASSLLSGVADTQYF
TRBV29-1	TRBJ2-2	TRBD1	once	TGCAGCGCGTATAGGACAGGGAACACCGGGGAGCTGTTTTTT	CSAYRTGNTGELFF
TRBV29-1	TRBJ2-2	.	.	TGCAGCGTTGAAACCGGGACGAACACCGGGGAGCTGTTTTTT	CSVETGTNTGELFF
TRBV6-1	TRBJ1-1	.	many	TGTGCCAGCAGTACCCCGGGACAGAACACTGAAGCTTTCTTT	CASSTPGQNTEAFF
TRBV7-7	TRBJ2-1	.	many	TGTGCCAGCAGCTTAGCGGGAGTTCCCTACAATGAGCAGTTCTTC	CASSLAGVPYNEQFF
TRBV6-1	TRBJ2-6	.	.	TGTGCCAGCAGTCGACAGGCTACGCAATTAGGTGGGGCCAACGTCCTGACTTTC	CASSRQATQLGGANVLTF